What follows are 27 T cell receptor beta chains derived from one specimen sequenced in a study of T cell responses to AZD1222 COVID-19 vaccine. Measured with immunoSEQ multiplex PCR; TCRdb has only the in-frame clones, and not every one. Of around 100,000 clones listed, around 84% are singletons. The input for sequencing was peripheral blood, taken on day 0 of AZD1222 vaccination. The receptor set was obtained from an adult in good health.

J is TRBJ1-2 and V is TRBV3-1 (or the pseudogene TRBV3-2); a possible D gene is TRBD1 (6 bases). Germline CDR1 and CDR2: LGHDT and YNNKEL (reference sequence). V lost 4 bases and J lost 7, with 19 bases in between. The CDR3 extends over 15 amino acids. CDR3 coding DNA: TGTGCCAGCAGCCGGGGGTCTGGGCAGGGGTTTGGCTACACCTTC. This gives the protein CASSRGSGQGFGYTF.

DNA for the CDR3: TGTGCCAGCAGCGTACATGTTGGGACCCAAATAGGAAACGGGGAGCTGTTTTTT. Its protein is CASSVHVGTQIGNGELFF. V gene TRBV7-3 combines with J gene TRBJ2-2, with D possibly being TRBD1 or TRBD2 (5 bases each). Trimming removed 5 bases from V and 7 bases from J, with 26 bases in between. This CDR3 comprises 18 residues. The germline gives CDR1 SGHTA, CDR2 FQGTGA.

The gene calls are TRBV6-5 and TRBJ1-4; D is possibly TRBD1 (6 bases). Trimming left V 1 base short and J 7 bases short, with 10 bases between. The CDR3 runs 14 residues. From germline, CDR1 is MNHEY and CDR2 SVGAGI. The CDR3 protein is CASSYFGGGEKLFF. The CDR3 DNA reads as TGTGCCAGCAGTTACTTCGGGGGCGGTGAAAAACTGTTTTTT.

The V and J genes are TRBV7-2 and TRBJ2-7, with 8 bases matching TRBD1. The CDR3 totals 13 residues. Germline CDR1 and CDR2: SGHTA and FQGNSA. V gave up 3 bases and J gave up 6 bases; unmatched junction bases: 4. The CDR3 loop reads CASSLLRGREQYF. The CDR3 DNA is TGTGCCAGCAGCTTGCTCAGGGGGCGCGAGCAGTACTTC.

The chain employs TRBV2 and TRBJ1-6; D is perhaps TRBD1 (5 bases). V was shortened by 1 base and J by 10 bases, with 11 bases between the two germline ends. There are 14 residues in the CDR3. Germline CDR1 and CDR2: SNHLY and FYNNEI. CDR3 DNA sequence: TGTGCCAGCAGTGAAGGCCCGAGGGGATCACCCCTCCACTTT. It encodes CASSEGPRGSPLHF.

The rearrangement uses TRBV27 and TRBJ2-2; 8 nucleotides agree with TRBD2. The germline CDR1 and CDR2 sequences are MNHEY and SMNVEV (reference sequence). J gave up 5 bases and V 5 bases, and 7 bases lay outside the gene matches. CDR3 length equals 15 residues. CDR3 nucleotides: TGTGCCAGCAGTCCTAGTCCGGGGGGGACCGGGGAGCTGTTTTTT. Protein: CASSPSPGGTGELFF.

The chain joins TRBV18 to TRBJ1-1; 9 bases match TRBD1. Germline CDR1 reads KGHSH; CDR2 reads LQKENI. CDR3 length equals 13 residues. V was pared by 3 bases and J by 4 bases, with 0 bases of the junction left unmatched. CDR3 nucleotide sequence: TGTGCCAGCTCACCGGGACAGGGCACTGAAGCTTTCTTT. It specifies CASSPGQGTEAFF.

This rearrangement joins TRBV2 to TRBJ2-2; 7 bases align to TRBD2. This CDR3 is built from 14 residues. Germline CDR1 and CDR2: SNHLY and FYNNEI. Trimming took 4 bases from V and 5 from J; bases not matched to a gene: 4. For the CDR3, the DNA is TGTGCCAGCAGTGGGCGGGAGAGTACCGGGGAGCTGTTTTTT. This translates into CASSGRESTGELFF. Together with reference TRBV2 and TRBJ2-2, the CDR3 gives the full variable domain: EPEVTQTPSHQVTQMGQEVILRCVPISNHLYFYWYRQILGQKVEFLVSFYNNEISEKSEIFDDQFSVERPDGSNFTLKIRSTKLEDSAMYFCASSGRESTGELFFGEGSRLTVL.

A few counts support this clone. The chain combines TRBV7-6 with TRBJ1-1; TRBD1 agrees at 9 bases. This CDR3 region has 17 residues. Germline CDR1 SGHVS, CDR2 FNYEAQ. V dropped 5 bases and J dropped 3; count of bases not matched to a gene: 13. The CDR3 sequence: CASSLWSGTGIYTEAFF. In DNA, the CDR3 is TGTGCCAGCAGCCTTTGGTCCGGGACAGGGATATACACTGAAGCTTTCTTT.

Regarding this clone: The same CDR3 also results from other DNA sequences found in this sample. The J gene is TRBJ2-7, the V gene TRBV27; 7 bases align to TRBD2. After removal of 6 bases from V and 0 bases from J, the junction contained 5 bases not matched to a gene. Germline V lookup: CDR1 MNHEY, CDR2 SMNVEV (reference sequence). The CDR3 covers 14 residues. CDR3 in amino acids: CASRVGTTSYEQYF. DNA for the CDR3: TGTGCCAGCAGGGTAGGGACTACCTCCTACGAGCAGTACTTC.

The J gene is TRBJ2-2, the V gene TRBV28, with D possibly being TRBD1 or TRBD2 (6 bases each). V was shortened by 4 bases and J by 6 bases, with 12 bases between the two germline ends. Per the germline V gene, CDR1 is MDHEN and CDR2 is SYDVKM. This CDR3 has 14 amino acids. The CDR3 reads CASSSGAVAGELFF. CDR3 nucleotide sequence: TGTGCCAGCAGTTCGGGGGCGGTGGCCGGGGAGCTGTTTTTT.

The chain uses TRBV5-4 and TRBJ1-5; D uncertain. CDR1 is SGHNT and CDR2 is YYREEE in the germline V gene (reference sequence). V lost 4 bases, J lost 2 bases, and 10 bases lay in between. The CDR3 length is 14 residues. CDR3 region: CASSGGPGNQPQHF. The CDR3 DNA reads TGTGCCAGCAGCGGTGGGCCGGGCAATCAGCCCCAGCATTTT.

Concerning this clone: The same CDR3 can be traced to other DNA sequences in this sample. This rearrangement joins TRBV7-9 to TRBJ2-2, with D unresolved. Trimming cost V 2 bases and J 2 bases, with 0 bases left between them. This CDR3 region has 12 residues. Germline loops: CDR1 SEHNR, CDR2 FQNEAQ (reference sequence). CDR3 protein: CASSLNTGELFF. The CDR3 DNA reads TGTGCCAGCAGCTTAAACACCGGGGAGCTGTTTTTT.

The CDR3 nucleotides are TGTGCCAGCAGTCCCCTGGACAGGAGCTACGAGCAGTACTTC. Translating it yields CASSPLDRSYEQYF. The chain is built from TRBV28 and TRBJ2-7; 7 bases line up with TRBD1. The CDR3 is made up of 14 amino acids. CDR1 and CDR2 (germline): MDHEN, SYDVKM. With V trimmed by 5 bases and J by 3 bases, 7 bases remained unmatched.

This clone showed up just once. The chain carries TRBV9 and TRBJ1-2, with TRBD1 matching over 9 bases. The CDR3 covers 17 residues. Germline V gene data show CDR1 as SGDLS and CDR2 as YYNGEE. J lost 7 bases, V lost 3 bases, and 16 bases had no gene match. Written as DNA, the CDR3 is TGTGCCAGCAGCGGGGGGACAGGGAGGGCACTCGAGGGTGGCTACACCTTC. The encoded protein is CASSGGTGRALEGGYTF.

Details on this clone: Germline is not matched at one junction end, which may reflect a read error. V is TRBV7-7 and J is TRBJ2-2; 8 nucleotides line up with TRBD1. The CDR3 is made up of 15 amino acids. Germline-derived CDR1 and CDR2 are SSHAT and FNYEAQ (reference sequence). The CDR3: CASSLQGVNTGELFF. The CDR3 DNA reads as TGTGCTAGCAGCTTACAGGGGGTTAACACCGGGGAGCTGTTTTTT.

The CDR3 DNA sequence: TGTGCCAGCAGCTTAGTCGGACGGGCTAACACCGGGGAGCTGTTTTTT. This sequence encodes CASSLVGRANTGELFF. This sequence joins TRBV11-2 and TRBJ2-2; D gene uncertain. The germline V gene has CDR1 SGHAT and CDR2 FQNNGV. V was clipped by 1 base and J by 2 bases, with 11 bases between them. This CDR3 comprises 16 residues. The full variable domain, in which reference TRBV11-2 and TRBJ2-2 provide the parts outside the CDR3, is EAGVAQSPRYKIIEKRQSVAFWCNPISGHATLYWYQQILGQGPKLLIQFQNNGVVDDSQLPKDRFSAERLKGVDSTLKIQPAKLEDSAVYLCASSLVGRANTGELFFGEGSRLTVL.

The chain employs TRBV10-3 and TRBJ1-2, with 7 bases aligning to TRBD1. Germline V gene sequence: CDR1 ENHRY, CDR2 SYGVKD. The junction had 15 bases not matched to a gene; V was cut back by 8 bases and J by 6 bases. This CDR3 comprises 15 residues. CDR3 residues: CAIRDSKVNWDGYTF. The CDR3 DNA follows: TGTGCCATCCGGGACAGTAAAGTAAATTGGGATGGCTACACCTTC.

The chain combines TRBV5-1 with TRBJ1-1; D remains ambiguous. The CDR3 extends over 14 amino acids. In germline, CDR1 is SGHRS, CDR2 YFSETQ. V was cut by 2 bases and J by 0 bases, with 8 bases left in between. CDR3 DNA sequence: TGCGCCAGCAGCTTCAACCAGATGAACACTGAAGCTTTCTTT. Its protein product is CASSFNQMNTEAFF. Full variable domain (outside the CDR3, taken from reference TRBV5-1 and TRBJ1-1): KAGVTQTPRYLIKTRGQQVTLSCSPISGHRSVSWYQQTPGQGLQFLFEYFSETQRNKGNFPGRFSGRQFSNSRSEMNVSTLELGDSALYLCASSFNQMNTEAFFGQGTRLTVV.

The chain links TRBV6-5 to TRBJ1-2; 8 bases align to TRBD1. Germline V CDR1 and CDR2: MNHEY, SVGAGI. This CDR3 region has 14 residues. V lost 6 bases and J lost 8; bases outside the gene matches: 11. The CDR3 nucleotides read TGTGCCAGCAGCCATCCGGACAGGGTCGGCGGCTACACCTTC. Its protein is CASSHPDRVGGYTF.

This chain joins TRBV11-3 and TRBJ2-1, with a tentative D call TRBD2 (5 bases). Looked up from germline, CDR1 is SGHNT and CDR2 is YENEEA. The CDR3 has 14 residues. Trimming pared 6 bases from V and 7 bases from J, leaving 16 bases between. The CDR3 nucleotides read TGTGCCAGCAGTAAATCGGTGACGGGAAATGAGCAGTTCTTC. Translation: CASSKSVTGNEQFF.

The rearrangement links TRBV9 to TRBJ2-5, with 10 bases aligning to TRBD2. Per the germline V gene, CDR1 is SGDLS and CDR2 is YYNGEE. The CDR3 totals 15 residues. With V trimmed by 1 base and J by 5 bases, 5 bases remained unmatched. This CDR3 reads CASSVLAGELETQYF. In DNA, the CDR3 is TGTGCCAGCAGCGTACTAGCGGGAGAATTGGAGACCCAGTACTTC.

The chain couples TRBV24-1 to TRBJ2-1; D possibly matches TRBD1 or TRBD2 (6 bases each). The germline V gene has CDR1 KGHDR and CDR2 SFDVKD. The CDR3 loop spans 16 amino acids. V was clipped by 3 bases and J by 7 bases, with 18 bases between them. The CDR3 region has the DNA TGTGCCACCAGTGATCAGTCGGGGGCAGCCTGGAATGAGCAGTTCTTC. Its protein is CATSDQSGAAWNEQFF.

The V call is TRBV9, the J call TRBJ1-4; D ambiguous. Germline CDR1 is SGDLS and CDR2 is YYNGEE. Trimming left V 0 bases short and J 8 bases short, with 14 bases between. CDR3 length: 15 residues. CDR3 in DNA: TGTGCCAGCAGCGTAGATGGTCGCGCGGGGGAAAAACTGTTTTTT. The encoded protein is CASSVDGRAGEKLFF.

The rearrangement uses TRBV7-2 and TRBJ2-7; unclear D gene. V was trimmed by 1 base and J by 0 bases, leaving 13 bases between them. Per the germline V gene, CDR1 is SGHTA and CDR2 is FQGNSA. This CDR3 region has 16 residues. The CDR3 coding sequence is TGTGCCAGCAGCTTAGGGGTCCCGTCGAGCTCCTACGAGCAGTACTTC. It yields the protein CASSLGVPSSSYEQYF.

A few counts support this clone. This rearrangement joins TRBV13 to TRBJ2-3, with D possibly called TRBD1 or TRBD2 (5 bases each). The CDR3 loop spans 16 amino acids. The V and J ends lost 0 bases and 3 bases respectively, with 13 bases between them. Germline V gives CDR1 PRHDT, CDR2 FYEKMQ (reference sequence). The CDR3 loop reads CASSLGRDRPTDTQYF. The CDR3 nucleotides are TGTGCCAGCAGCTTAGGCCGGGACCGACCTACAGATACGCAGTATTTT.

The chain combines TRBV28 with TRBJ2-7, with 15 bases aligning to TRBD2. J lost 4 bases, V lost 6 bases, and 4 bases had no gene match. The CDR3 totals 15 residues. Germline CDR1 reads MDHEN; CDR2 reads SYDVKM. The CDR3 DNA is TGTGCCAGCAGGGGGACTAGCGGGGGGTTTTACGAGCAGTACTTC. Its protein product is CASRGTSGGFYEQYF.